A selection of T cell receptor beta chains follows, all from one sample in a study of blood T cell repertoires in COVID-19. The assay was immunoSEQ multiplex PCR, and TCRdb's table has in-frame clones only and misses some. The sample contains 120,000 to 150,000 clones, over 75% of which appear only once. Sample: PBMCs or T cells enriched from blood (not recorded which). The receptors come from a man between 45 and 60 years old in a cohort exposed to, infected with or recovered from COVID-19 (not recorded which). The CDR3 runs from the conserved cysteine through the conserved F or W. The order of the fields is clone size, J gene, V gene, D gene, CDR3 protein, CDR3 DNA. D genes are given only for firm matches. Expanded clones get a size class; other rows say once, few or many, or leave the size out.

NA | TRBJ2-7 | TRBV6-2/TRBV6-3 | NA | CASSYSTMGILGEQYF | TGTGCCAGCAGTTACTCGACTATGGGGATACTCGGGGAGCAGTACTTC
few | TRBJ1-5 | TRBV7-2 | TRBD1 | CASSADRGQPQHF | TGTGCCAGCAGCGCGGACAGGGGCCAGCCCCAGCATTTT
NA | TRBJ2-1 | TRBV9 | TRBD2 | CASSALAVVGEQFF | TGTGCCAGCAGCGCACTAGCGGTGGTAGGTGAGCAGTTCTTC
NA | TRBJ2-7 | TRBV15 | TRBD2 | CATSRGLAGDPPRGTEQYF | TGTGCCACCAGCAGAGGCCTAGCGGGAGACCCTCCGAGGGGCACCGAGCAGTACTTC
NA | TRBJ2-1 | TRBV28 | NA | CASISDSDNEQFF | TGTGCCAGCATATCGGACTCCGACAATGAGCAGTTCTTC
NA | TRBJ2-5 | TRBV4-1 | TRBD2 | CASSQDIAGKGETQYF | TGCGCCAGCAGCCAAGATATAGCGGGGAAAGGGGAGACCCAGTACTTC
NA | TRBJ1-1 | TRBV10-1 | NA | CASSESRGAEAFF | TGCGCCAGCAGTGAATCAAGAGGCGCTGAAGCTTTCTTT
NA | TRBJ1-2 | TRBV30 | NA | CAWSAAGAYTF | TGTGCCTGGAGCGCGGCCGGAGCCTACACCTTC
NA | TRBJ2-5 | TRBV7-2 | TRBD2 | CASSSSGLAEGGTQYF | TGTGCCAGCAGCTCCTCCGGACTAGCGGAGGGAGGGACCCAGTACTTC
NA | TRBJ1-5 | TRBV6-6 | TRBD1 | CASSRTGTDSNQPQHF | TGTGCCAGCAGTCGGACAGGGACCGATAGCAATCAGCCCCAGCATTTT
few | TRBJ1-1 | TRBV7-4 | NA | CASSLVQARTEAFF | TGTGCCAGCAGCTTAGTCCAGGCTCGGACTGAAGCTTTCTTT
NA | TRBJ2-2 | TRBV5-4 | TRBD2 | CASSPLAGGANTGELFF | TGTGCCAGCAGCCCCTTAGCGGGGGGCGCGAACACCGGGGAGCTGTTTTTT
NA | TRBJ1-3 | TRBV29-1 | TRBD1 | CSVQGAENTIYF | TGCAGCGTACAGGGGGCAGAAAACACCATATATTTT
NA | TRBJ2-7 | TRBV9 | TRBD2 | CASSPGGRTGAGEQYF | TGTGCCAGCAGCCCGGGAGGACGAACGGGAGCTGGGGAGCAGTACTTC
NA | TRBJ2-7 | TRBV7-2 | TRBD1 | CASSPGTGSLEQYF | TGTGCCAGCAGCCCCGGGACAGGTAGCCTCGAGCAGTACTTC
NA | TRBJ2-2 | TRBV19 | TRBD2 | CASSTLSSGSGTGELFF | TGTGCCAGTAGTACCCTATCTAGCGGGAGTGGCACCGGGGAGCTGTTTTTT
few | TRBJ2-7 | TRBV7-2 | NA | CASSPGQRTYEQYF | TGTGCCAGCAGCCCCGGACAGAGGACCTACGAGCAGTACTTC
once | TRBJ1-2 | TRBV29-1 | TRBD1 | CSGRGQDGYTF | TGCAGCGGGAGGGGACAGGATGGCTACACCTTC
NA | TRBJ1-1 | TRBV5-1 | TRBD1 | CASKSQGMNTEAFF | TGCGCCAGCAAATCACAGGGGATGAACACTGAAGCTTTCTTT
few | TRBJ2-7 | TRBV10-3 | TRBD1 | CAISQDRAEQYF | TGTGCCATCAGCCAGGACAGGGCCGAGCAGTACTTC
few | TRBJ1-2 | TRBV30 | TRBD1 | CAWSPVSDRGPRGYTF | TGTGCCTGGAGTCCAGTCTCGGACAGGGGGCCTCGAGGCTACACCTTC
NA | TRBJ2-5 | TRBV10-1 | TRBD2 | CASSESGLAGKETQYF | TGCGCCAGCAGTGAGTCGGGACTAGCGGGGAAAGAGACCCAGTACTTC
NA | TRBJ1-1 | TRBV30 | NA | CAWSGAYEAFF | TGTGCCTGGAGTGGAGCATATGAAGCTTTCTTT
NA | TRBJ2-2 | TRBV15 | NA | CATSRPHGTGELFF | TGTGCCACCAGCAGACCTCACGGGACCGGGGAGCTGTTTTTT
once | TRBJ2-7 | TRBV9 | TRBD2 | CASSVVASGGLYEQYF | TGTGCCAGCAGCGTAGTAGCTAGCGGGGGCCTCTACGAGCAGTACTTC
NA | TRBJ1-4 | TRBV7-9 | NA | CASSDYPPTNEKLFF | TGTGCCAGCAGCGACTACCCTCCAACTAATGAAAAACTGTTTTTT
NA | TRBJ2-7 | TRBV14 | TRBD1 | CASSNRDRGTYEQYF | TGTGCCAGCAGCAACCGGGACAGGGGAACCTACGAGCAGTACTTC
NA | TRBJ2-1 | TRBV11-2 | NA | CASSFHFDTGNEQFF | TGTGCCAGCAGCTTCCATTTCGATACAGGGAATGAGCAGTTCTTC
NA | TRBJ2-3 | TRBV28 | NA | CASSSGDITDTQYF | TGTGCCAGCAGTTCAGGGGACATCACAGATACGCAGTATTTT
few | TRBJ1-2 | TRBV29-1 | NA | CSVEGSAWGYTF | TGCAGCGTTGAGGGGAGCGCCTGGGGCTACACCTTC
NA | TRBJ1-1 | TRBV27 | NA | CASSLGRGWGNTEAFF | TGTGCCAGCAGTTTAGGCCGGGGTTGGGGGAACACTGAAGCTTTCTTT
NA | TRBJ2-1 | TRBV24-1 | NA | CATSDWASTYNEQFF | TGTGCCACCAGTGATTGGGCTAGCACCTACAATGAGCAGTTCTTC
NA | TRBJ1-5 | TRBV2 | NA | CASSPAGWGQPQHF | TGTGCCAGCAGTCCGGCAGGGTGGGGTCAGCCCCAGCATTTT
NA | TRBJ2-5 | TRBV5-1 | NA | CASKTTINKETQYF | TGCGCCAGCAAGACTACAATAAATAAAGAGACCCAGTACTTC
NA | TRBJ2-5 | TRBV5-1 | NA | CASSWGFGQLFETQYF | TGCGCCAGCAGCTGGGGATTCGGACAGTTGTTTGAGACCCAGTACTTC
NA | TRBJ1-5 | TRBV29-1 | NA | CSVSWGGDQPQHF | TGCAGCGTTTCATGGGGGGGAGATCAGCCCCAGCATTTT
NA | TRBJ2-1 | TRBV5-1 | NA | CASSLGQPRYNEQFF | TGCGCCAGCAGCCTTGGACAGCCTAGATACAATGAGCAGTTCTTC
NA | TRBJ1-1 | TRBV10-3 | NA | CAIKTGMNTEAFF | TGTGCCATCAAAACAGGAATGAACACTGAAGCTTTCTTT
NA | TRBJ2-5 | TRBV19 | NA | CASHRGGQRAAEPQYF | TGTGCCAGTCATCGGGGGGGACAGAGAGCGGCTGAGCCCCAGTACTTC
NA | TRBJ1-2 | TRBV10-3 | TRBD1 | CAISRQGGDYGYTF | TGTGCCATCAGTCGACAGGGGGGGGATTATGGCTACACCTTC
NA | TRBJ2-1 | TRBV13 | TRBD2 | CASSVSGSSYNEQFF | TGTGCCAGCAGCGTTAGCGGGAGTTCCTACAATGAGCAGTTCTTC
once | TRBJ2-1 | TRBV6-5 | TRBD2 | CASRGGLGRVDEQFF | TGTGCCAGCAGGGGGGGACTAGGGAGGGTCGATGAGCAGTTCTTC